This T cell receptor (beta chain) comes out of a study of identical twins. TCRdb independently ran MiXCR on the 5' RACE reads; one entry per CDR3 protein. The table shows around 490,000 distinct CDR3 sequences, with 14% occurring only once. V gave up 0 bases and J gave up 7 bases, with 17 bases separating them. From germline, CDR1 is SGDLS and CDR2 YYNGEE. The CDR3 contains 16 residues. These data also formed part of another study, on yellow fever vaccine responses in identical twins.

What was sequenced was CD4+ T cells sorted from blood. The sequence was collected from a woman aged 18-35 years in good health. The chain joins TRBV9 to TRBJ2-4; possibly TRBD2 for D (7 bases). The chain's CDR3 is CASSVGGGRERNIQYF. The DNA for the CDR3 is TGTGCCAGCAGCGTAGGGGGGGGCAGGGAGAGGAACATTCAGTACTTC.